Listed here is a single TCR beta chain. What it binds is not known. The data are from a study of radiotherapy plus CTLA-4 blockade in lung cancer. Study-level results: Some TCR clones had been derived from tumors. These clones expanded in peripheral blood after radiotherapy plus ipilimumab.

This CDR3 contains 13 residues. Germline CDR1 and CDR2: SGHTA and FQGNSA. V was pared by 4 bases and J by 1 base, with 7 bases between. The assay was immunoSEQ multiplex PCR, and TCRdb's table has in-frame clones only and misses some. The data contain about 110,000 clones, more than 65% of them singletons. Sequencing used peripheral blood, obtained from a patient treated with radiotherapy plus ipilimumab. The chain couples TRBV7-2 to TRBJ1-2, with D possibly being TRBD1 (5 bases). This TCR derives from a human donor with non-small cell lung cancer that progressed on radiotherapy plus ipilimumab. Some clones in this sample may be carry-over from other donors' samples. The DNA of the CDR3 is TGTGCCAGCAGCTCACAGGTTAACTATGGCTACACCTTC. It specifies CASSSQVNYGYTF.